What follows are 17 T cell receptor beta chains derived from one specimen sequenced in a study of cytomegalovirus exposure and HLA in healthy donors. Researchers ran the PCR with 60 Vbeta and 13 Jbeta primers. Here immunoSEQ multiplex PCR was the method, and the copy in TCRdb shows in-frame clones only, minus some. This table has about 160,000 clones, roughly 80% appearing once. Sequencing input: PBMCs. These receptor sequences come from a woman between 50 and 59 years old in good health and CMV-seronegative.

The V call is TRBV5-1, the J call TRBJ2-5; 7 bases fit TRBD1. TRBJ2-7 explains the end of the DNA better; the J call may be wrong. The CDR3 runs to 16 residues. Germline V gives CDR1 SGHRS, CDR2 YFSETQ. This chain's CDR3 is CASSTGAKLSSYEQYF. In nucleotides, the CDR3 is TGCGCCAGCAGCACAGGGGCCAAACTCAGCTCCTACGAGCAGTACTTC.

CDR3: CASRAGADTQYF. CDR3 nucleotide sequence: TGTGCCAGCAGGGCAGGGGCAGATACGCAGTATTTT. The chain employs TRBV6-1 and TRBJ2-3; D might be TRBD1 (6 bases). The CDR3 spans 12 residues. CDR1 and CDR2 (germline): MNHNS, SASEGT. Trimming shortened V by 6 bases and J by 4 bases, and 8 bases separated the two germline ends.

The gene calls are TRBV27 and TRBJ1-6; D not resolved. V lost 7 bases and J lost 7, with 17 bases in between. The CDR3 has 15 residues. Germline-derived CDR1 and CDR2 are MNHEY and SMNVEV (reference sequence). This CDR3 is CASTKRAGINSPLHF. The CDR3 nucleotides read TGTGCCAGCACCAAAAGGGCGGGTATCAATTCACCCCTCCACTTT.

The chain is built from TRBV9 and TRBJ1-4; 10 bases agree with TRBD1. Germline V CDR1 and CDR2: SGDLS, YYNGEE. V shed 2 bases, J shed 8 bases, and the junction held 6 bases outside the gene matches. The CDR3 totals 15 residues. The CDR3 bases are TGTGCCAGCAGCGTCGGACAGGGGGGTAACGAAAAACTGTTTTTT. Residues: CASSVGQGGNEKLFF.

The rearrangement joins TRBV11-2 to TRBJ2-2, with D uncertain. In germline, CDR1 is SGHAT, CDR2 FQNNGV. V dropped 1 base and J dropped 3 bases, with 9 bases sitting between them. The CDR3 covers 15 residues. CDR3 DNA: TGTGCCAGCAGCTTAGTCCGAGGCGACACCGGGGAGCTGTTTTTT. Amino acid sequence: CASSLVRGDTGELFF.

The CDR3 sequence: CASSSGTADEKLFF. CDR3 sequence (DNA): TGTGCCAGCAGTTCCGGGACAGCGGATGAAAAACTGTTTTTT. This chain links TRBV28 with TRBJ1-4, with 7 bases matching TRBD1. The CDR3 has 14 residues. The V segment lost 4 bases and the J segment 6 bases; nucleotides outside the gene matches: 5. CDR1 is MDHEN, CDR2 SYDVKM, per germline.

The table lists this clone with a count of one. The chain recombines TRBV20-1 with TRBJ2-1; no clear D. CDR1 and CDR2 from the germline V gene are DFQATT and SNEGSKA (reference sequence). The CDR3 spans 11 residues. Trimming took 5 bases from V and 10 from J, leaving 12 bases between them. CDR3 in DNA: TGCAGTGCTCGGAGTTCCGGAGAGCAGTTCTTC. This gives the protein CSARSSGEQFF.

This clone has a single count. The chain couples TRBV2 to TRBJ1-1; 7 bases match TRBD1. CDR3 length equals 13 residues. The germline V gene has CDR1 SNHLY and CDR2 FYNNEI. Trimming removed 7 bases from V and 2 bases from J; junction bases left unmatched: 4. In DNA form, the CDR3 reads TGTGCCAGCACCGGACAGGCCAACACTGAAGCTTTCTTT. This gives the protein CASTGQANTEAFF.

The chain is built from TRBV18 and TRBJ2-7; 10 nucleotides agree with TRBD1. The germline V gene has CDR1 KGHSH and CDR2 LQKENI. V was pared by 3 bases and J by 6 bases, with 11 bases of the junction left unmatched. The CDR3 consists of 16 residues. In DNA, the CDR3 is TGTGCCAGCTCACCGCCCGGGACAGGGGCACTTAGCGAGCAGTACTTC. Amino acid sequence: CASSPPGTGALSEQYF.

This clone appeared a few times. The rearrangement joins TRBV6-6 to TRBJ2-2, with D possibly TRBD2 on 5 matching bases. V was trimmed by 6 bases and J by 6 bases, leaving 14 bases between them. Germline V gene lookup returns CDR1 MNHNY and CDR2 SVGAGI (reference sequence). This CDR3 comprises 14 residues. The CDR3 DNA follows: TGTGCCAGCAGCCCGGATCCGGGGTCCGGGGAGCTGTTTTTT. This encodes CASSPDPGSGELFF.

This clone has only a few counts. This chain links TRBV30 with TRBJ1-2; TRBD1 matches 8 bases. The CDR3 sequence is 17 residues long. Germline V lookup: CDR1 GTSNPN, CDR2 SVGIG (reference sequence). Germline trimming cut 4 bases from V and 1 base from J; bases unmatched to any gene: 14. The CDR3 DNA follows: TGTGCCTGGACCCAACCGGGCAGGGGGCCAATTAACTATGGCTACACCTTC. This translates into CAWTQPGRGPINYGYTF.

The chain has TRBV7-9 and TRBJ1-3, with D hard to call. V lost 5 bases and J lost 4, with 6 bases in between. The CDR3 covers 12 residues. The V gene's germline CDR1 is SEHNR and CDR2 FQNEAQ (reference sequence). The CDR3 DNA follows: TGTGCCAGCAGCCTCTTAGGAAACACCATATATTTT. Its translation is CASSLLGNTIYF.

The chain joins TRBV30 to TRBJ1-5, with D hard to call. The germline V gene encodes CDR1 GTSNPN and CDR2 SVGIG (reference sequence). The ends were cut back, 0 bases at V and 5 bases at J, with 14 bases in the middle. The CDR3 runs to 15 residues. CDR3 DNA: TGTGCCTGGAGTGTACGTTATTCTTCGGATCAGCCCCAGCATTTT. Translation gives CAWSVRYSSDQPQHF.

The sample holds a few counts of this clone. CDR3 sequence (DNA): TGTGCCAGCAGCTTGATTGGGACAGTTCGGACTGAAGCTTTCTTT. This translates into CASSLIGTVRTEAFF. This chain uses TRBV5-4 with TRBJ1-1; the match to TRBD1 covers 7 bases. Germline V gene lookup returns CDR1 SGHNT and CDR2 YYREEE (reference sequence). The V and J ends lost 1 base and 5 bases, in that order; junction bases with no gene match: 8. The CDR3 spans 15 residues. Full variable domain (missing parts from reference TRBV5-4 and TRBJ1-1): ETGVTQSPTHLIKTRGQQVTLRCSSQSGHNTVSWYQQALGQGPQFIFQYYREEENGRGNFPPRFSGLQFPNYSSELNVNALELDDSALYLCASSLIGTVRTEAFFGQGTRLTVV.

This clone was found a few times. The chain is built from TRBV29-1 and TRBJ2-3, with 13 nucleotides matching TRBD2. The J segment lost 5 bases and the V segment lost 4 bases, leaving 18 bases of the junction unmatched. CDR3 size: 19 residues. Germline loops: CDR1 SQVTM, CDR2 ANQGSEA. CDR3 sequence (DNA): TGCAGCGTTGCTAGTAGGCGACTAGCGGGAGGCCGGGGGGTAGATACGCAGTATTTT. Its protein is CSVASRRLAGGRGVDTQYF.

The chain joins TRBV19 to TRBJ1-1, with D unclear. This CDR3 is 13 amino acids long. Per the germline V gene, CDR1 is LNHDA and CDR2 is SQIVND (reference sequence). The V gene lost 5 bases and the J gene lost 1 base, with 8 bases spanning the gap. CDR3 coding DNA: TGTGCCAGTAGTTTCCGGGGGAACACTGAAGCTTTCTTT. Translated: CASSFRGNTEAFF.

The V and J genes are TRBV7-9 and TRBJ2-5, with D possibly TRBD1 on 5 matching bases. V was trimmed by 5 bases and J by 2 bases, leaving 12 bases between them. CDR1 is SEHNR and CDR2 is FQNEAQ in the germline V gene (reference sequence). The CDR3 runs to 14 residues. The CDR3 nucleotides read TGTGCCAGCAGCCCCAAGGGGTGGCAAGAGACCCAGTACTTC. This translates into CASSPKGWQETQYF.